This TCR beta chain was captured by sequencing in a study of vaccination effects on CD4 cells after COVID-19. V lost 6 bases and J lost 1, with 13 bases in between. CDR1 is MNHEY and CDR2 is SVGAGI in the germline V gene. The CDR3 length is 14 residues. Using viral peptide pools, the ViraFEST assay grew out antigen-specific CD4+ T cells prior to sequencing. Culture proceeded for approximately 9 days, and CD4+ T cells were then isolated. Two doses of either BNT162b2 or mRNA-1273 were given to each participant. It was with around 10 IU/ml IL-2 and 9.5 to 10 ug/ml peptides that 2 million to 2.5 million PBMC per well were cultured. General study findings and limits: Healthy vaccinees showed cross-reactivity with common cold coronaviruses in only 1 of 255 vaccine-induced clones.

A remark on this clone: Its antigen remains unknown.

The assay was immunoSEQ multiplex PCR, and TCRdb's table has in-frame clones only and misses some. The sample lists around 65,000 clones; 73% were seen once. V usage is TRBV6-5 and J usage is TRBJ2-7; a possible D gene is TRBD2 (6 bases). Here the sequenced sample was CD4+ T cells from PBMCs cultured with HCoV-229E spike peptides, taken after COVID-19 vaccination. The sequence came from a human donor who received a COVID-19 vaccine. The CDR3 spells CASRGGPISYEQYV. CDR3 nucleotides: TGTGCCAGCAGGGGGGGACCAATTTCCTACGAGCAGTACGTC.